Each of the 5 T cell receptor beta chains below was sequenced from the same sample in a study of identical twins. TCRdb redid the calling of the 5' RACE reads with MiXCR, one entry per CDR3 protein. This table has about 890,000 distinct CDR3 sequences, around an eighth appearing once. These data also featured in a second study, about yellow fever vaccine responses in identical twins.

Sequencing was performed on PBMCs. The receptors shown here come from a woman in her late teens or twenties in good health.

Ten or more counts support this clonotype. J is TRBJ2-7 and V is TRBV10-1, with 11 bases identical to TRBD2. The germline CDR1 and CDR2 sequences are WNHNN and SYGVQD (reference sequence). V shed 5 bases and J 3 bases; nucleotides not matched to a gene: 9. The CDR3 sequence is 16 residues long. DNA for the CDR3: TGCGCCAGCAGTTCTACTCTAGCGGGAGGCCACTACGAGCAGTACTTC. Residues: CASSSTLAGGHYEQYF.

This clonotype was counted at least ten times. The chain is built from TRBV28 and TRBJ1-6; D not resolved. Germline CDR1 and CDR2: MDHEN and SYDVKM. The CDR3 is made up of 14 amino acids. V was clipped by 7 bases and J by 0 bases, with 7 bases between them. CDR3 protein: CASTEASYNSPLHF. As DNA, the CDR3 is TGTGCCAGCACTGAAGCCTCCTATAATTCACCCCTCCACTTT.

Only a few counts were recorded for this clonotype. The rearrangement uses TRBV7-9 and TRBJ2-2; TRBD1 agrees at 10 bases. CDR1 SEHNR and CDR2 FQNEAQ come from the germline V gene (reference sequence). The V and J ends lost 4 bases and 2 bases, in that order; junction bases with no gene match: 7. There are 17 residues in the CDR3. Here the CDR3 reads CASSSSGTGDNTGELFF. The CDR3 DNA reads as TGTGCCAGCAGCTCGTCCGGGACAGGGGACAACACCGGGGAGCTGTTTTTT.

This clonotype turned up a few times. The chain has TRBV12-3 or TRBV12-4 and TRBJ2-1; D gene ambiguous. V lost 7 bases and J 8 bases, leaving 12 bases between the germline ends. The length of the CDR3 is 12 residues. This CDR3 reads CASTLGLDEQFF. CDR3 DNA: TGTGCCAGCACTCTTGGGTTGGATGAGCAGTTCTTC.

This clonotype was seen only a few times. The rearrangement links TRBV2 to TRBJ2-7; the D call may be TRBD1 or TRBD2 (5 bases each). V was cut by 4 bases and J by 4 bases, with 11 bases left in between. The CDR3 spans 13 residues. Germline CDR1 reads SNHLY; CDR2 reads FYNNEI. The CDR3 nucleotides read TGTGCCAGCAGTGGGGGACGGAGTTACGAGCAGTACTTC. Translating it yields CASSGGRSYEQYF.